The T cell receptor (beta chain) described here comes from a study of blood T cell repertoires in COVID-19. This CDR3 has 14 residues. Germline CDR1 and CDR2: SGHRS and YFSETQ. Germline trimming cut 0 bases from V and 4 bases from J; bases unmatched to any gene: 2. Libraries were prepared by immunoSEQ multiplex PCR; TCRdb keeps only in-frame clonotypes and omits some of them. Found here are about 35,000 clones, 80% of them singletons; the top ten hold around 14%. The sample consisted of peripheral blood. The chain couples TRBV5-1 to TRBJ2-7; 9 bases are a match to TRBD2. The source of this sequence is a woman aged 70-85 years with acute or convalescent COVID-19. The CDR3 DNA sequence: TGCGCCAGCAGCTTGGTAGCGGGGGATTACGAGCAGTACTTC. It is translated as CASSLVAGDYEQYF.